This TCR beta chain originates from a study of Ad26.COV2.S vaccination and SARS-CoV-2 variants. Study background: Doses of Ad26.COV2.S were injected into muscle once or twice, 56 days apart. Findings and limits, study-wide: Placebo recipients trailed vaccine recipients in spike-specific TCR breadth. Possibly, TCR breadth and depth analyses underestimated total T cell responses.

Specified treatment: some 20 received Ad26.COV2.S at low or high dose, single or two shots; 5 received placebo; per-sample allocation not given. Day 63 following the first vaccine or placebo injection was when the samples were taken. Boston hosted the donor, who was an adult aged 18-55 years. Comments on this clone: The target antigen is unknown.

Clones were read by immunoSEQ multiplex PCR, and TCRdb kept only the in-frame ones, dropping some. The table includes more than 300,000 clones, roughly 90% detected once. The sequence came from a person aged 18 to 65 who received the Ad26.COV2.S COVID-19 vaccine or a placebo. This specimen consisted of peripheral blood, obtained in a trial of Ad26.COV2.S vaccine versus placebo.

This CDR3 is CASHLRGTDTQYF. CDR3 DNA: TGTGCCAGCCACCTGAGGGGCACAGATACGCAGTATTTT. The chain has TRBV3-1 (or the pseudogene TRBV3-2) and TRBJ2-3; TRBD2 is a possible D gene (5 bases). CDR1 is LGHDT, CDR2 YNNKEL, per germline (reference sequence). This CDR3 is built from 13 residues. V was trimmed by 8 bases and J by 1 base, leaving 10 bases between them.